The next 13 T cell receptor beta chains were all read from a single sample in a study of T cell repertoires in cytomegalovirus infection. TCRdb processed the reads anew with MiXCR; each CDR3 protein has one entry. The sample consists of roughly 990,000 distinct CDR3 sequences, less than 40% of them appearing once. These receptors' antigens are unknown. This sample comprised cultured CD8+ T cells from PBMCs, obtained from culture after CMV antigen stimulation. Source of these receptors: a human donor in good health (CMV status not recorded). Some clones in this sample may be carry-over from other donors' samples.

This clonotype was recorded a few times. The CDR3 is CSVGSTYEQYF. CDR3 coding DNA: TGCAGCGTCGGGTCCACCTACGAGCAGTACTTC. The chain links TRBV29-1 to TRBJ2-7; no clear D. CDR3 length equals 11 residues. Trimming shortened V by 6 bases and J by 2 bases, and 8 bases separated the two germline ends. The germline V gene encodes CDR1 SQVTM and CDR2 ANQGSEA.

This clonotype turned up a few times. The chain combines TRBV6-2 or TRBV6-3 with TRBJ2-1; 10 bases are shared with TRBD1. CDR3 size: 11 residues. Per the germline V gene, CDR1 is MNHEY and CDR2 is SVGEGT. V gave up 6 bases and J gave up 12 bases; unmatched junction bases: 2. The CDR3 bases are TGTGCCAGCAGGACAGGGGGCGGGCAGTTCTTC. It specifies CASRTGGGQFF.

The chain employs TRBV6-6 and TRBJ2-7; D gene ambiguous. In germline, CDR1 is MNHNY, CDR2 SVGAGI (reference sequence). This CDR3 is built from 13 residues. The germline V and J ends were trimmed by 7 bases and 3 bases, with 13 bases remaining between them. CDR3 sequence reads: CASTSGPHYEQYF. The CDR3, as DNA: TGTGCCAGCACCTCCGGACCACACTACGAGCAGTACTTC.

V gene TRBV3-1 combines with J gene TRBJ2-5; TRBD2 matches at 9 bases. After removal of 1 base from V and 5 bases from J, the junction contained 5 bases not matched to a gene. The CDR3 covers 15 residues. The germline V gene encodes CDR1 LGHDT and CDR2 YNNKEL (reference sequence). CDR3 in amino acids: CASSQGLAGRETQYF. For the CDR3, the DNA is TGTGCCAGCAGCCAAGGCCTAGCGGGGCGGGAGACCCAGTACTTC.

The V call is TRBV6-1, the J call TRBJ1-1; TRBD1 aligns across 10 bases. The CDR3 loop spans 14 amino acids. Trimming cost V 7 bases and J 3 bases; bases outside gene matches: 5. Germline values: CDR1 MNHNS, CDR2 SASEGT. CDR3 bases: TGTGCCAGCACCAGGGGACAGGGGTACACTGAAGCTTTCTTT. Translated: CASTRGQGYTEAFF.

The chain has TRBV11-1 and TRBJ2-1; D possibly matches TRBD1 or TRBD2 (6 bases each). Germline values: CDR1 SGHAT, CDR2 FQDESV (reference sequence). This CDR3 contains 15 residues. Trimming cost V 2 bases and J 5 bases, with 13 bases left between them. CDR3 coding DNA: TGTGCCAGCAGCTTACGGAGGGGGATGGACAATGAGCAGTTCTTC. Amino acids: CASSLRRGMDNEQFF. Based on the CDR3 plus reference TRBV11-1 and TRBJ2-1, the full variable domain is EAEVAQSPRYKITEKSQAVAFWCDPISGHATLYWYRQILGQGPELLVQFQDESVVDDSQLPKDRFSAERLKGVDSTLKIQPAELGDSAMYLCASSLRRGMDNEQFFGPGTRLTVL.

This chain uses TRBV7-9 with TRBJ2-7; possible D gene TRBD1, 5 bases. The CDR3 runs to 11 residues. CDR1 SEHNR and CDR2 FQNEAQ come from the germline V gene (reference sequence). Trimming stripped 6 bases from V and 5 bases from J, with 8 bases between. CDR3 DNA sequence: TGTGCCAGCAGGGTAGGGGACGAGCAGTACTTC. Translating it yields CASRVGDEQYF.

The chain uses TRBV4-1 and TRBJ2-1, with TRBD2 matching 8 bases. Germline V lookup: CDR1 MGHRA, CDR2 YSYEKL. With 0 bases clipped from V and 7 bases from J, the junction kept 8 bases outside the gene matches. This CDR3 contains 16 residues. The CDR3 sequence: CASSQDQGRGANEQFF. In nucleotides, the CDR3 is TGCGCCAGCAGCCAAGATCAGGGGCGGGGGGCTAATGAGCAGTTCTTC.

This chain joins TRBV7-6 and TRBJ1-3, with a tentative D call TRBD1 (6 bases). V lost 4 bases and J 8 bases, leaving 18 bases between the germline ends. The CDR3 contains 15 residues. Germline CDR1 is SGHVS and CDR2 is FNYEAQ. CDR3 bases: TGTGCCAGCAGCTCAACCGGGGGGCCTGTAGACACCATATATTTT. Protein: CASSSTGGPVDTIYF.

J is TRBJ2-3 and V is TRBV20-1; 7 bases line up with TRBD1. J was trimmed by 4 bases and V by 2 bases; bases with no gene match: 24. The CDR3 covers 20 residues. CDR1 and CDR2 (germline): DFQATT, SNEGSKA (reference sequence). In nucleotides, the CDR3 is TGCAGTGCTAGACGCCCCACCCAAGGGACAGCTTTGATGGTTGCAGATACGCAGTATTTT. Protein: CSARRPTQGTALMVADTQYF.

This clonotype showed up many times. CDR3 sequence (DNA): TGTGCCAGCAGCTTCGACACTGAAGCTTTCTTT. Translated: CASSFDTEAFF. The chain has TRBV7-9 and TRBJ1-1; D is unresolved. CDR3 length: 11 amino acids. V was pared by 3 bases and J by 3 bases, with 2 bases between. Per germline, CDR1 SEHNR and CDR2 FQNEAQ (reference sequence). The complete variable domain, with remaining parts taken from reference TRBV7-9 and TRBJ1-1, reads DTGVSQNPRHKITKRGQNVTFRCDPISEHNRLYWYRQTLGQGPEFLTYFQNEAQLEKSRLLSDRFSAERPKGSFSTLEIQRTEQGDSAMYLCASSFDTEAFFGQGTRLTVV.

This clonotype was counted many times. The chain links TRBV7-8 to TRBJ1-1; possible D gene TRBD1, 5 bases. Trimming stripped 2 bases from V and 3 bases from J, with 10 bases between. CDR1 is SGHVS and CDR2 is FQNEAQ in the germline V gene. This CDR3 spans 14 amino acids. The CDR3 sequence: CASSLYVTDTEAFF. The DNA of the CDR3 is TGTGCCAGCAGCTTATATGTGACAGACACTGAAGCTTTCTTT. Full variable domain (outside the CDR3, taken from reference TRBV7-8 and TRBJ1-1): GAGVSQSPRYKVAKRGQDVALRCDPISGHVSLFWYQQALGQGPEFLTYFQNEAQLDKSGLPSDRFFAERPEGSVSTLKIQRTQQEDSAVYLCASSLYVTDTEAFFGQGTRLTVV.

The rearrangement joins TRBV27 to TRBJ2-7; 8 bases match TRBD2. V was pared by 5 bases and J by 2 bases, with 5 bases of the junction left unmatched. This CDR3 contains 14 residues. The V gene's germline CDR1 is MNHEY and CDR2 SMNVEV (reference sequence). CDR3 nucleotides: TGTGCCAGCAGTCCAGGGCGGGGGGCCTACGAGCAGTACGTC. Its translation: CASSPGRGAYEQYV.